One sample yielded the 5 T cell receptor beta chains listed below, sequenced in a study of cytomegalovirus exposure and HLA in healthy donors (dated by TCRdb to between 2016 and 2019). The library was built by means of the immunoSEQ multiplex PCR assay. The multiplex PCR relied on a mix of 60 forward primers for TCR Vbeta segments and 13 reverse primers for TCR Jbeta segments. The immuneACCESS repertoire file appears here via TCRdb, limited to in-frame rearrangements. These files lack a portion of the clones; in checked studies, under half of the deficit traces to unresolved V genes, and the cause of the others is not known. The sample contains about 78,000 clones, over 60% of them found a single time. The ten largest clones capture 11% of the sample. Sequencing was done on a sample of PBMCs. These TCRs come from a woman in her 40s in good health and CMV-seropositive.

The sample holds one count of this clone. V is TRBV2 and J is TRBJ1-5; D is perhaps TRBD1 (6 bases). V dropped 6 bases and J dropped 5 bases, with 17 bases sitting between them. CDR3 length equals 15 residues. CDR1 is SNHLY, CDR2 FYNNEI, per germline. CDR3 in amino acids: CASSLGGGRYQPQHF. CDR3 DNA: TGTGCCAGCAGCCTAGGGGGGGGAAGGTATCAGCCCCAGCATTTT.

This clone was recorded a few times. CDR3: CASSPRGGANTIYF. The CDR3 DNA is TGTGCCAGCAGCCCCCGGGGAGGGGCGAACACCATATATTTT. The chain links TRBV7-2 to TRBJ1-3, with a tentative D call TRBD1 (5 bases). The germline V gene encodes CDR1 SGHTA and CDR2 FQGNSA. The V end lost 5 bases, the J end lost 7 bases, and 15 bases lay between the germline ends. This CDR3 comprises 14 residues. The full variable domain, with the rest looked up from reference TRBV7-2 and TRBJ1-3, is GAGVSQSPSNKVTEKGKDVELRCDPISGHTALYWYRQSLGQGLEFLIYFQGNSAPDKSGLPSDRFSAERTGGSVSTLTIQRTQQEDSAVYLCASSPRGGANTIYFGEGSWLTVV.

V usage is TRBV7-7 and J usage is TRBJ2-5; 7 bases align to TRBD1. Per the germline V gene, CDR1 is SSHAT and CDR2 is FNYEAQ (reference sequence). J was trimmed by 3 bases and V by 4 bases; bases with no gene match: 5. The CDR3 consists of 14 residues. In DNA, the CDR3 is TGTGCCAGCAGCTCCCTGGGGACAGAAGAGACCCAGTACTTC. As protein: CASSSLGTEETQYF.

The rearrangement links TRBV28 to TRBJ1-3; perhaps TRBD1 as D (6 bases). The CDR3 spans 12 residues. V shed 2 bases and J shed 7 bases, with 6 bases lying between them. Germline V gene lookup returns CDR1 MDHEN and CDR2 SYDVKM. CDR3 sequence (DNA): TGTGCCAGCAGTTTACAGGGGAACACCATATATTTT. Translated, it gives CASSLQGNTIYF.

CDR3 DNA: TGTGCCACTGACAGATCGAACACTGAAGCTTTCTTT. As protein: CATDRSNTEAFF. The chain uses TRBV6-1 and TRBJ1-1, with a tentative D call TRBD1 (5 bases). CDR1 and CDR2 from the germline V gene are MNHNS and SASEGT. V was clipped by 10 bases and J by 1 base, with 10 bases between them. This CDR3 region has 12 residues.